Listed below are T cell receptor beta chains from one sample, sequenced in a study of T-cell reconstitution after alpha-beta-depleted transplantation in children. TCRdb processed the PCR reads anew with MiXCR; each CDR3 protein has one entry. The table shows some 240,000 distinct CDR3 sequences, with 9% to 10% occurring only once. This material consisted of PBMCs from the stem cell graft donor, taken from the stem cell graft. These receptors came from a human donor who donated a stem cell graft to a child with SCID. Each CDR3 is given with its conserved first and last residue. A D gene is named only where the DNA matches it firmly. Clone size is shown for a subset of rows, as once, few, many or a class of expanded clone.

D	V	J	size	DNA	CDR3
.	TRBV5-1	TRBJ1-1	many	TGCGCCAGCAGTTGGGAGATGGGGACTGAAGCTTTCTTT	CASSWEMGTEAFF
.	TRBV7-3	TRBJ1-1	few	TGTGCCAGCTCGGTTGTGGCAGGGAACACTGAAGCTTTCTTT	CASSVVAGNTEAFF
.	TRBV20-1	TRBJ1-1	many	TGCAGTGCTAGGCGGCTTAACACTGAAGCTTTCTTT	CSARRLNTEAFF
.	TRBV7-9	TRBJ2-4	many	TGTGCCAGCAGCTTAGCTCCAGGGGTCGGCAAAAACATTCAGTACTTC	CASSLAPGVGKNIQYF
.	TRBV6-1	TRBJ1-5	many	TGTGCCAGCGAGGGCGTAACAGAAAATCAGCCCCAGCATTTT	CASEGVTENQPQHF
.	TRBV12-5	TRBJ1-1	many	TGTGCTAGTGGTTTGTCGGCAGGGAATTTGAACACTGAAGCTTTCTTT	CASGLSAGNLNTEAFF
TRBD2	TRBV20-1	TRBJ2-1	many	TGCAGTGCTAGAGATCCCGGGGGGGCCATCAATGAGCAGTTCTTC	CSARDPGGAINEQFF
.	TRBV5-1	TRBJ1-1	many	TGCGCCAGCAGCCTGGTGGGTGGGGTGGGCACTGAAGCTTTCTTT	CASSLVGGVGTEAFF
.	TRBV10-2	TRBJ2-7	many	TGCGCCGGACGTACAGGGTACGAGCAGTACTTC	CAGRTGYEQYF
.	TRBV7-3	TRBJ2-3	many	TGTGCCAGCAGCTTACGAGGGGGGGCCGTGAGCACAGATACGCAGTATTTT	CASSLRGGAVSTDTQYF
TRBD2	TRBV7-7	TRBJ2-1	few	TGTGCCAGCAGCCCCGAGTACGGGCGGGGGGGCTCCTACAATGAGCAGTTCTTC	CASSPEYGRGGSYNEQFF
.	TRBV4-2	TRBJ1-3	.	TGTGCCAGCAGCCAAGAAAGTCTCTCTGGAAACACCATATATTTT	CASSQESLSGNTIYF
.	TRBV5-1	TRBJ1-1	many	TGCGCCAGCAGCTTGGGGGGACAACCGAACACTGAAGCTTTCTTT	CASSLGGQPNTEAFF
.	TRBV21-1	TRBJ1-1	many	TGTGCCAGCAGCAGGGTTGAAGCTTTCTTT	CASSRVEAFF
TRBD1	TRBV4-3	TRBJ2-2	.	TGCGCCAGCAGCGCGGGGGGACAGGGGGACGGGGAGCTGTTTTTT	CASSAGGQGDGELFF
.	TRBV12-3/TRBV12-4	TRBJ1-1	many	TGTGCCAGCAGTTTATTGCCTCCTGAGGCTTTCTTT	CASSLLPPEAFF
TRBD2	TRBV20-1	TRBJ2-1	many	TGCAGTGCTGCCCGCGGGGGGTATCGTTACAATGAGCAGTTCTTC	CSAARGGYRYNEQFF
TRBD1	TRBV30	TRBJ2-2	many	TGTGCCTGGAGTACAGGGGCCACCGGGGAGCTGTTTTTT	CAWSTGATGELFF
.	TRBV27	TRBJ2-1	.	TGTGCCAGCAGTTTAAAAGGGGCTGGTGAGCAGTTCTTC	CASSLKGAGEQFF
TRBD2	TRBV4-2	TRBJ2-1	many	TGTGCCAGCAGCCCGTGGACTAGCGCGGGTCCCCCGGTCAATAATGAGCAGTTCTTC	CASSPWTSAGPPVNNEQFF
TRBD1	TRBV5-1	TRBJ1-1	many	TGCGCCAGCAGCTTGGAACAGGGGAGGACTGAAGCTTTCTTT	CASSLEQGRTEAFF
.	TRBV27	TRBJ1-5	few	TGTGCCAGCAGTTTACGAGGGTTCAATCAGCCCCAGCATTTT	CASSLRGFNQPQHF
TRBD1	TRBV20-1	TRBJ1-1	.	TGCAGTGCTAGATTGGGACAGCGAGGAGGTACTGAAGCTTTCTTT	CSARLGQRGGTEAFF
.	TRBV12-3/TRBV12-4	TRBJ1-2	many	TGTGCCAGCAGTTTAGGGCCGGGCCCCTATGGCTACACCTTC	CASSLGPGPYGYTF